This T cell receptor beta chain was recorded in a study of T cell repertoires in cytomegalovirus infection (dated 2019 in TCRdb). Turning to the overall study: The HLA type of each donor mattered for the analysis, because public TCR beta signatures pointed to carriage of CMV infection along with the matching HLA type. The full study reports these points: In both this cohort and an independent cohort of 352 donors, the cumulative frequency of public TCR beta family members distinguished carriers of CMV infection plus the relevant HLA type. The ex vivo response was dominated by HLA-C-restricted CMV-specific TCR beta clonotypes, and the single most frequent clonotype in two of eight donors was supplied by these HLA-C-restricted clonotypes.

This clonotype has a count of ten or more. It has no known antigen specificity. Within one base of it there is no much larger clone, and no base qualities were kept. The CDR3, cysteine through phenylalanine, is 14 amino acids long. CDR3 DNA is the only sequence kept; it has 42 bases, read in frame from the first base. V ends up 6 bases short and J 1 base short, with an unmatched junction base count of 4. The data were produced on an Illumina HiSeq 1500. The public reads were reanalyzed by TCRdb: fastp trimming at Q25, MiXCR alignment, in-frame beta chains only. CDR3 protein duplicates are merged, each entry listing the most common genes and DNA. The sample table lists 310,000 or so distinct CDR3 sequences, 9.6% of them with a count of one. Around 2.6% of the sample rests with the top ten.

The receptor chain draws on TRBV12-3 or TRBV12-4 and TRBJ2-7; the central 9 bases match TRBD1. Sequences were obtained from PBMCs. The TCR originated in a human donor in good health (CMV status not recorded). Some clones in this sample may be carry-over from other donors' samples. The CDR3 reads CASSSGQGSYEQYF. The DNA sequence is as follows: TGTGCCAGCAGCTCGGGACAGGGATCCTACGAGCAGTACTTC.